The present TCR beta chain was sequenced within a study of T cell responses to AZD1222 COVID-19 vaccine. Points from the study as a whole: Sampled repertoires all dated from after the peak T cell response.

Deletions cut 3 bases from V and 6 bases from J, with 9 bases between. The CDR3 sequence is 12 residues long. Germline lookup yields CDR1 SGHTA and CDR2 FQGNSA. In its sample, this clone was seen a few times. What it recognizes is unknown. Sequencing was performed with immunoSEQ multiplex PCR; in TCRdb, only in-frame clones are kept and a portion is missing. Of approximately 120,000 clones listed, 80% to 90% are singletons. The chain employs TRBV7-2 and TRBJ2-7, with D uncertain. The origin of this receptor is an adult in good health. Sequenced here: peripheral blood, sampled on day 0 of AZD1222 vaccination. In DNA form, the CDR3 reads TGTGCCAGCAGCTTGCAGGTTAGCGAGCAGTACTTC. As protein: CASSLQVSEQYF.